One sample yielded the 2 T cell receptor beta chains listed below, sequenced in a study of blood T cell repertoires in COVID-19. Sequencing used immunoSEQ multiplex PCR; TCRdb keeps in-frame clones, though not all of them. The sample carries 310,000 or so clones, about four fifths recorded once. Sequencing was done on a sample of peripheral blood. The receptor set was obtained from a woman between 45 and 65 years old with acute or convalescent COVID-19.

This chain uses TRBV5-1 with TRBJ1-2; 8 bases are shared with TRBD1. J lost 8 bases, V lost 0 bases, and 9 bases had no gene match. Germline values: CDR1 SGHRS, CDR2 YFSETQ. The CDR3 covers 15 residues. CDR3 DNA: TGCGCCAGCAGCTTGGCCGGTCAGGGGGCGGAGGGCTACACCTTC. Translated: CASSLAGQGAEGYTF.

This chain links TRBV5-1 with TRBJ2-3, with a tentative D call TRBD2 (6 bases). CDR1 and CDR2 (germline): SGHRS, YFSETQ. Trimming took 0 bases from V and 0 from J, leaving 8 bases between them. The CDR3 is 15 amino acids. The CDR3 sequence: CASSLAGTSTDTQYF. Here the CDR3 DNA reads TGCGCCAGCAGCTTGGCCGGGACTAGCACAGATACGCAGTATTTT. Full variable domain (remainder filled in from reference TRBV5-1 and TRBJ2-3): KAGVTQTPRYLIKTRGQQVTLSCSPISGHRSVSWYQQTPGQGLQFLFEYFSETQRNKGNFPGRFSGRQFSNSRSEMNVSTLELGDSALYLCASSLAGTSTDTQYFGPGTRLTVL.